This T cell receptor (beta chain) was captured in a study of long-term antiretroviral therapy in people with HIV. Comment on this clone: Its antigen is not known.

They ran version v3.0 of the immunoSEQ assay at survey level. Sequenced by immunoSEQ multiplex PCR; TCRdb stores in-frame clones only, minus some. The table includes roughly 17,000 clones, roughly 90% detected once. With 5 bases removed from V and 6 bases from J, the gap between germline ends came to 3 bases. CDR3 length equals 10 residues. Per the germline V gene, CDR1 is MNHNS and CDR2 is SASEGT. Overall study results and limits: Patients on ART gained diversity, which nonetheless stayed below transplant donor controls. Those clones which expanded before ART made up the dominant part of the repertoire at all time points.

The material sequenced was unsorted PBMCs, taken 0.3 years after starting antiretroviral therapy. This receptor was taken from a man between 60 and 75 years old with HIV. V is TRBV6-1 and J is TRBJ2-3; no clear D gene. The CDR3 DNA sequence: TGTGCCAGCAGTTACGATACGCAGTATTTT. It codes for CASSYDTQYF.